The 18 T cell receptor beta chains below were found in one sample sequenced in a study of CD8 T cells in Susac syndrome. A quantity of about 0.5 to 1 ug RNA underwent reverse transcription using random hexamers. TCRdb passed the immunoSEQ multiplex PCR reads through MiXCR, listing each CDR3 protein once. The sample includes about 190,000 distinct CDR3 sequences, approximately 95% of them seen just once. Input material: CD4+ T cells from PBMCs. All receptors come from a human donor with Susac syndrome.

The chain has TRBV7-3 and TRBJ2-1; TRBD1 is a possible D gene (5 bases). There are 13 residues in the CDR3. The germline gives CDR1 SGHTA, CDR2 FQGTGA. V lost 5 bases, J lost 5 bases, and 10 bases lay in between. CDR3 sequence: CASSPRRDNEQFF. The CDR3 nucleotides read TGTGCCAGCAGCCCGCGCAGGGACAATGAGCAGTTCTTC.

CDR3 residues: CASSPGTSYHEQFF. The DNA of the CDR3 is TGTGCCAGCAGTCCCGGGACTAGTTACCATGAGCAGTTCTTC. V gene TRBV6-4 combines with J gene TRBJ2-1; 8 bases are shared with TRBD2. This CDR3 has 14 amino acids. The trim removed 5 bases at V and 8 bases at J, leaving 8 bases unmatched. Per germline, CDR1 MRHNA and CDR2 SNTAGT.

The V call is TRBV10-2, the J call TRBJ2-7; no definite D call. CDR1 WSHSY and CDR2 SAAADI come from the germline V gene. The V end lost 7 bases, the J end lost 4 bases, and 8 bases lay between the germline ends. The CDR3 sequence is 11 residues long. The CDR3 sequence: CASTDAYEQYF. The CDR3 DNA sequence: TGCGCCAGCACCGACGCATACGAGCAGTACTTC.

The gene calls are TRBV12-3 or TRBV12-4 and TRBJ1-1; D is undetermined. The CDR3 is 14 residues long. V was clipped by 4 bases and J by 1 base, with 10 bases between them. The CDR3 bases are TGTGCCAGCAGTTCGTCCCAGCGGAACACTGAAGCTTTCTTT. It is translated as CASSSSQRNTEAFF.

The chain couples TRBV5-1 to TRBJ1-2; no reliable D call. V gave up 4 bases and J gave up 2 bases, with 15 bases separating them. Germline assignment: CDR1 SGHRS and CDR2 YFSETQ. There are 15 residues in the CDR3. The DNA for the CDR3 is TGCGCCAGCAGCCCCAATGGAGACGGGAACTATGGCTACACCTTC. Translation gives CASSPNGDGNYGYTF.

This chain connects TRBV15 to TRBJ2-4; D unclear. Germline V gene sequence: CDR1 LNHNV, CDR2 YYDKDF (reference sequence). This CDR3 is built from 16 residues. V was trimmed by 3 bases and J by 0 bases, leaving 12 bases between them. The CDR3 protein is CATSSFRLGAKNIQYF. CDR3 sequence (DNA): TGTGCCACCAGCAGTTTTCGACTGGGAGCCAAAAACATTCAGTACTTC.

This chain connects TRBV7-2 to TRBJ2-1; 12 bases line up with TRBD2. Germline-derived CDR1 and CDR2 are SGHTA and FQGNSA. The ends lost 5 bases at V and 4 bases at J; junction bases unmatched: 3. This CDR3 comprises 15 residues. In DNA form, the CDR3 reads TGTGCCAGCAGCGCTAGCGGGGGGGAGTACAATGAGCAGTTCTTC. It is translated as CASSASGGEYNEQFF.

In DNA form, the CDR3 reads TGTGCCTCGGGACGGGTGAACACTGAAGCTTTCTTT. Its translation is CASGRVNTEAFF. The chain carries TRBV15 and TRBJ1-1; maybe TRBD1 (5 bases). CDR3 size: 12 residues. The germline gives CDR1 LNHNV, CDR2 YYDKDF (reference sequence). V gave up 11 bases and J gave up 0 bases, with 10 bases separating them.

The V gene is TRBV3-1, the J gene TRBJ2-7; 7 bases match TRBD2. The CDR3 covers 13 residues. Germline lookup yields CDR1 LGHDT and CDR2 YNNKEL (reference sequence). V was pared by 3 bases and J by 6 bases, with 5 bases of the junction left unmatched. CDR3 in amino acids: CASSHGLVGEQYF. CDR3 in DNA: TGTGCCAGCAGCCACGGACTAGTTGGCGAGCAGTACTTC.

The chain uses TRBV30 and TRBJ1-6, with TRBD1 as a possible D gene (5 bases). Trimming left V 4 bases short and J 5 bases short, with 21 bases between. The germline CDR1 and CDR2 sequences are GTSNPN and SVGIG (reference sequence). CDR3 size: 17 residues. This CDR3 is CAWNLEAGPENNSPLHF. Here the CDR3 DNA reads TGTGCCTGGAACCTAGAAGCAGGGCCTGAAAATAATTCACCCCTCCACTTT.

This chain joins TRBV2 and TRBJ1-2; a possible D gene is TRBD1 (5 bases). The CDR3 covers 14 residues. CDR1 SNHLY and CDR2 FYNNEI come from the germline V gene. Trimming left V 10 bases short and J 7 bases short, with 22 bases between. This CDR3 reads CATRSFVGRGGYTF. DNA of the CDR3: TGTGCCACCAGGAGCTTCGTTGGGAGGGGTGGCTACACCTTC.

The gene calls are TRBV15 and TRBJ1-2; TRBD1 might be the D (6 bases). CDR1 and CDR2 from the germline V gene are LNHNV and YYDKDF (reference sequence). The CDR3 is made up of 15 amino acids. Trimming took 3 bases from V and 6 from J, leaving 17 bases between them. CDR3 nucleotides: TGTGCCACCAGCAGGAAGGACAGTGGACTCAATGGCTACACCTTC. Encoded protein: CATSRKDSGLNGYTF.

V is TRBV7-8 and J is TRBJ2-3, with 8 bases lining up with TRBD2. The germline V gene has CDR1 SGHVS and CDR2 FQNEAQ. This CDR3 has 15 residues. The ends lost 7 bases at V and 5 bases at J; junction bases unmatched: 11. Written as DNA, the CDR3 is TGTGCCAGCATCCCCGCGGGGGGTATAATAGATACGCAGTATTTT. Residues: CASIPAGGIIDTQYF.

Only one count was recorded for this clonotype. J is TRBJ2-1 and V is TRBV20-1, with D tentatively TRBD1 (5 bases). V was pared by 1 base and J by 6 bases, with 19 bases between. The CDR3 covers 16 residues. Germline V gene lookup returns CDR1 DFQATT and CDR2 SNEGSKA (reference sequence). The CDR3 DNA reads as TGCAGTGCTAGAGGTCCCAGGGTATCAAACAGCAATGAGCAGTTCTTC. Translating gives CSARGPRVSNSNEQFF.

This chain uses TRBV12-5 with TRBJ1-1, with TRBD1 as a possible D gene (6 bases). The CDR3 has 14 amino acids. Germline V gene lookup returns CDR1 LGHNT and CDR2 FRNRAP. The V and J ends lost 7 bases and 4 bases respectively, with 16 bases between them. The CDR3 DNA is TGTGCTAGTGTTTTTACAGGGTTAAGCACTGAAGCTTTCTTT. Translation gives CASVFTGLSTEAFF. The whole variable domain, filled in from reference TRBV12-5 and TRBJ1-1, reads DARVTQTPRHKVTEMGQEVTMRCQPILGHNTVFWYRQTMMQGLELLAYFRNRAPLDDSGMPKDRFSAEMPDATLATLKIQPSEPRDSAVYFCASVFTGLSTEAFFGQGTRLTVV.

The CDR3 DNA sequence: TGTGCCATCAGTGAGTCTTTGACAGGGATCGGTCAGCCCCAGCATTTT. As protein: CAISESLTGIGQPQHF. V gene TRBV10-3 combines with J gene TRBJ1-5, with TRBD1 matching 7 bases. With 0 bases clipped from V and 6 bases from J, the junction kept 8 bases outside the gene matches. Germline assignment: CDR1 ENHRY and CDR2 SYGVKD. CDR3 length: 16 residues.

CDR3 region: CASSLDSRNTEAFF. The CDR3, as DNA: TGTGCCAGCAGCCTGGACAGCCGGAACACTGAAGCTTTCTTT. V and J are TRBV5-4 and TRBJ1-1, with D possibly matching TRBD1 (6 bases). Per the germline V gene, CDR1 is SGHNT and CDR2 is YYREEE (reference sequence). This CDR3 comprises 14 residues. The V end lost 4 bases, the J end lost 1 base, and 11 bases lay between the germline ends.

The chain's CDR3 is CAWRSAQGKQYF. CDR3 DNA sequence: TGTGCCTGGAGGTCAGCTCAGGGAAAGCAGTACTTC. This sequence joins TRBV30 and TRBJ2-7, with D possibly matching TRBD1 (5 bases). Trimming shortened V by 3 bases and J by 8 bases, and 14 bases separated the two germline ends. The CDR3 covers 12 residues. Per germline, CDR1 GTSNPN and CDR2 SVGIG (reference sequence).